These 26 T cell receptor beta chains were sequenced from one sample in a study of T cells in Graves' hyperthyroidism and ophthalmopathy. Amplified TCR beta CDR3 regions derived from RNA transcripts. HTBI primers drove first-round RT-PCR of the TCR CDR3. TCRdb processed the multiplex PCR reads anew with MiXCR; each CDR3 protein has one entry. The sample has a few hundred thousand distinct CDR3 sequences; under 60% are singletons. The specimen sequenced was peripheral blood or thyroid tissue (not recorded which). These receptors originate from a woman aged 18-29 years with Graves' hyperthyroidism.

This clonotype came up many times. The chain combines TRBV25-1 with TRBJ1-2; D perhaps matches TRBD1 (5 bases). V dropped 5 bases and J dropped 6 bases, with 22 bases sitting between them. CDR3 length: 16 amino acids. CDR1 MGHDK and CDR2 SYGVNS come from the germline V gene. The CDR3 coding sequence is TGTGCCAGCAGTTTGCTGGGGGGGTTACCTTGGGATGGCTACACCTTC. It specifies CASSLLGGLPWDGYTF.

This clonotype was detected once. The V and J genes are TRBV9 and TRBJ1-1, with D possibly being TRBD1 (5 bases). With 0 bases removed from V and 8 bases from J, the gap between germline ends came to 14 bases. The germline V gene encodes CDR1 SGDLS and CDR2 YYNGEE. CDR3 length equals 14 residues. The CDR3 DNA is TGTGCCAGCAGCGTAGGTGGGCTCGGGGGAGAAGCTTTCTTT. Translation: CASSVGGLGGEAFF.

In its sample, this clonotype was seen many times. The rearrangement uses TRBV3-1 and TRBJ2-7; D is perhaps TRBD2 (7 bases). Trimming pared 1 base from V and 3 bases from J, leaving 13 bases between. The CDR3 runs 15 residues. Germline V gene sequence: CDR1 LGHDT, CDR2 YNNKEL (reference sequence). The CDR3 DNA sequence: TGTGCCAGCAGCCAAGCTGCAGGGGAGGGCTACGAGCAGTACTTC. Translating gives CASSQAAGEGYEQYF.

This clonotype was recorded many times. The chain recombines TRBV15 with TRBJ1-1; D unresolved. CDR3 length: 13 residues. Germline values: CDR1 LNHNV, CDR2 YYDKDF (reference sequence). V lost 2 bases and J 5 bases, leaving 9 bases between the germline ends. CDR3 nucleotide sequence: TGTGCCACCAGCAGACGGGTTCGAACTGAAGCTTTCTTT. Amino acids: CATSRRVRTEAFF.

At least ten counts were recorded for this clonotype. This chain connects TRBV7-2 to TRBJ1-4; 12 nucleotides align to TRBD1. CDR1 and CDR2 (germline): SGHTA, FQGNSA. This CDR3 is 16 amino acids long. Trimming took 5 bases from V and 6 from J; bases not matched to a gene: 7. CDR3 in amino acids: CASSTRDRGRDEKLFF. CDR3 sequence (DNA): TGTGCCAGCAGCACCCGGGACAGGGGGCGCGATGAAAAACTGTTTTTT.

The count of this clonotype is one. J is TRBJ2-7 and V is TRBV10-3, with D maybe TRBD2 (6 bases). V lost 6 bases and J lost 0, with 12 bases in between. The germline V gene has CDR1 ENHRY and CDR2 SYGVKD. CDR3 size: 14 residues. The CDR3 nucleotides are TGTGCCATCAGGATAGCGGAGAGCTCCTACGAGCAGTACTTC. Its translation is CAIRIAESSYEQYF.

A word on this clonotype: A much larger clonotype is one base distant, so this may be a read error. The V gene is TRBV6-5, the J gene TRBJ2-2, with D unresolved. This CDR3 comprises 14 residues. Per germline, CDR1 MNHEY and CDR2 SVGAGI. Between the trimmed V and J ends, which lost 5 bases and 3 bases, there was a span of 10 bases. CDR3 coding DNA: TGTGCCAGCAGTAGGCGGATTGACACCGGGGAGCTGTTTTTT. Translation gives CASSRRIDTGELFF.

The chain recombines TRBV20-1 with TRBJ2-7; D not certain. This CDR3 region has 15 residues. V was shortened by 0 bases and J by 3 bases, with 15 bases between the two germline ends. The germline CDR1 and CDR2 sequences are DFQATT and SNEGSKA (reference sequence). The CDR3 bases are TGCAGTGCTAGAGATGTGTTGGGAAGCAGCTACGAGCAGTACTTC. It specifies CSARDVLGSSYEQYF.

At least ten counts were recorded for this clonotype. The DNA for the CDR3 is TGCAGCGTTGAACCCGGGAGGCTTGAGACCCAGTACTTC. Its translation: CSVEPGRLETQYF. The chain joins TRBV29-1 to TRBJ2-5; TRBD2 matches 7 bases. The CDR3 is made up of 13 amino acids. J lost 5 bases, V lost 2 bases, and 5 bases had no gene match. Germline V gene data show CDR1 as SQVTM and CDR2 as ANQGSEA.

A remark on this clonotype: A much larger clone is a single base away; this may be a read error. The chain combines TRBV10-3 with TRBJ2-6, with 7 bases lining up with TRBD1. Germline lookup yields CDR1 ENHRY and CDR2 SYGVKD. The CDR3 extends over 15 amino acids. V was clipped by 5 bases and J by 2 bases; unmatched bases: 3. CDR3 loop: CAISNDRAGANVLTF. CDR3 coding DNA: TGTGCCATCAGTAACGACAGGGCTGGGGCCAACGTCCTGACTTTC.

Of note for this clonotype: A much larger clone lies one base from this, so it may be a read error. The chain has TRBV24-1 and TRBJ1-1; 9 nucleotides line up with TRBD1. Germline lookup yields CDR1 KGHDR and CDR2 SFDVKD. Trimming took 4 bases from V and 11 from J; bases not matched to a gene: 7. The length of the CDR3 is 13 residues. CDR3 sequence: CATSDNTGGNAFF. Written as DNA, the CDR3 is TGTGCCACCAGTGACAACACAGGGGGCAACGCTTTCTTT.

A few counts support this clonotype. The gene calls are TRBV29-1 and TRBJ2-5; 9 nucleotides agree with TRBD1. The CDR3 is 13 amino acids. The V gene's germline CDR1 is SQVTM and CDR2 ANQGSEA. The CDR3 here is CGAGTGRKETQYF. The CDR3 coding sequence is TGCGGCGCCGGGACAGGGCGAAAAGAGACCCAGTACTTC.

This clonotype has a handful of counts. This chain links TRBV29-1 with TRBJ1-1, with D possibly being TRBD1 (6 bases). Trimming shortened V by 6 bases and J by 3 bases, and 14 bases separated the two germline ends. CDR1 is SQVTM and CDR2 is ANQGSEA in the germline V gene. CDR3 length equals 13 residues. The CDR3 here is CSVATGLYTEAFF. CDR3 DNA sequence: TGCAGCGTCGCGACAGGTTTATACACTGAAGCTTTCTTT.

This clonotype appeared many times. V gene TRBV25-1 combines with J gene TRBJ2-6, with a possible D match to TRBD1 (6 bases). Trimming took 6 bases from V and 4 from J, leaving 10 bases between them. CDR1 MGHDK and CDR2 SYGVNS come from the germline V gene. The CDR3 covers 14 residues. This CDR3 reads CASRGTTGANVLTF. CDR3 nucleotide sequence: TGTGCCAGCAGGGGGACAACCGGGGCCAACGTCCTGACTTTC.

The rearrangement links TRBV20-1 to TRBJ2-3; 8 bases fit TRBD2. This CDR3 is 14 amino acids long. Losses at the gene ends were 2 bases for V and 6 bases for J; bases not matched to a gene: 7. The germline gives CDR1 DFQATT, CDR2 SNEGSKA (reference sequence). The CDR3 nucleotides read TGCAGTGCTAGACAGCGGGAGACCGACGATACGCAGTATTTT. As protein: CSARQRETDDTQYF.

There are many counts of this clonotype. The genes are TRBV6-2 or TRBV6-3 and TRBJ2-7; 11 nucleotides match TRBD2. J was trimmed by 3 bases and V by 6 bases; bases with no gene match: 4. Germline V gives CDR1 MNHEY, CDR2 SVGEGT. CDR3 size: 14 residues. The CDR3 loop is CASSASGRNYEQYF. Here the CDR3 DNA reads TGTGCCAGCAGCGCTAGCGGGAGGAACTACGAGCAGTACTTC.

This clonotype appeared many times. The rearrangement uses TRBV5-1 and TRBJ2-7; D remains unclear. The CDR3 sequence is 14 residues long. Looked up from germline, CDR1 is SGHRS and CDR2 is YFSETQ. V was shortened by 1 base and J by 2 bases, with 10 bases between the two germline ends. The CDR3 DNA is TGCGCCAGCAGCTTGTCTTCTGAAACCTACGAGCAGTACTTC. Its protein is CASSLSSETYEQYF.

Many counts were recorded for this clonotype. This chain links TRBV7-9 with TRBJ1-3; possible D gene TRBD1, 5 bases. Germline lookup yields CDR1 SEHNR and CDR2 FQNEAQ (reference sequence). This CDR3 has 17 amino acids. V was clipped by 0 bases and J by 2 bases, with 14 bases between them. The CDR3 DNA sequence: TGTGCCAGCAGCTTAGCGCAGAAGGGGATAGCTGGAAACACCATATATTTT. Translated: CASSLAQKGIAGNTIYF.

Details on this clonotype: This clone may be a read error of a much larger clone one base away. This chain connects TRBV11-2 to TRBJ1-1; D remains ambiguous. The CDR3 is 15 amino acids. Germline V gives CDR1 SGHAT, CDR2 FQNNGV. CDR3 nucleotides: TGTGCCAGCAGCTTATTGGGATTTAAGAACACTGAAGCTCTCTTT. Translation gives CASSLLGFKNTEALF.

This clonotype occurred many times. The chain couples TRBV7-2 to TRBJ1-4; perhaps TRBD1 as D (5 bases). Trimming left V 5 bases short and J 5 bases short, with 15 bases between. Germline CDR1 reads SGHTA; CDR2 reads FQGNSA. The CDR3 runs 15 residues. CDR3 coding DNA: TGTGCCAGCAGCCCATCGAGGGACTCGAATGAAAAACTGTTTTTT. Translating gives CASSPSRDSNEKLFF. Full variable domain (remainder filled in from reference TRBV7-2 and TRBJ1-4): GAGVSQSPSNKVTEKGKDVELRCDPISGHTALYWYRQSLGQGLEFLIYFQGNSAPDKSGLPSDRFSAERTGGSVSTLTIQRTQQEDSAVYLCASSPSRDSNEKLFFGSGTQLSVL.

The rearrangement links TRBV24-1 to TRBJ2-5, with a possible D match to TRBD1 (6 bases). This CDR3 has 12 amino acids. V lost 4 bases and J 11 bases, leaving 13 bases between the germline ends. Germline-derived CDR1 and CDR2 are KGHDR and SFDVKD. In DNA form, the CDR3 reads TGTGCCACCAGTGACACGACAGGAATTCAGTACTTC. As protein: CATSDTTGIQYF.

The rearrangement uses TRBV2 and TRBJ1-5, with D maybe TRBD1 (6 bases). Per the germline V gene, CDR1 is SNHLY and CDR2 is FYNNEI. This CDR3 contains 15 residues. The ends were cut back, 4 bases at V and 4 bases at J, with 14 bases in the middle. CDR3 residues: CASSARPQGNQPQHF. CDR3 DNA sequence: TGTGCCAGCAGTGCTAGGCCACAGGGAAATCAGCCCCAGCATTTT.

This clonotype came up many times. The gene calls are TRBV7-2 and TRBJ1-4; D remains ambiguous. Germline CDR1 is SGHTA and CDR2 is FQGNSA. The CDR3 consists of 15 residues. Trimming took off 2 bases at V and 5 bases at J, with 12 bases between the two ends. CDR3 region: CASSLSPGLNEKLFF. The CDR3 DNA is TGTGCCAGCAGCTTATCCCCAGGCCTAAATGAAAAACTGTTTTTT.

This clonotype was counted at least ten times. The rearrangement links TRBV29-1 to TRBJ2-2, with D maybe TRBD2 (5 bases). V lost 7 bases to trimming and J lost 2 bases, with 11 bases between them. Germline V lookup: CDR1 SQVTM, CDR2 ANQGSEA. The CDR3 runs to 13 residues. The chain's CDR3 is CSGGRDNTGELFF. DNA of the CDR3: TGCAGCGGCGGGCGAGACAACACCGGGGAGCTGTTTTTT.

This clonotype has a count of ten or more. The chain is built from TRBV4-2 and TRBJ2-7, with D unresolved. CDR3 length: 15 residues. V lost 0 bases, J lost 2 bases, and 11 bases lay in between. Germline V CDR1 and CDR2: LGHNA, YNFKEQ. The CDR3 sequence: CASSQDQDGAYEQYF. Written as DNA, the CDR3 is TGTGCCAGCAGCCAAGATCAGGACGGTGCCTACGAGCAGTACTTC.

This clonotype came up many times. The CDR3 spells CASSLFNSPLHF. CDR3 DNA sequence: TGTGCCAGCAGCCTTTTTAATTCACCCCTCCACTTT. The chain carries TRBV3-1 and TRBJ1-6; D call uncertain. Trimming pared 4 bases from V and 6 bases from J, leaving 4 bases between. The CDR3 is 12 residues long. Germline V gene data show CDR1 as LGHDT and CDR2 as YNNKEL (reference sequence).